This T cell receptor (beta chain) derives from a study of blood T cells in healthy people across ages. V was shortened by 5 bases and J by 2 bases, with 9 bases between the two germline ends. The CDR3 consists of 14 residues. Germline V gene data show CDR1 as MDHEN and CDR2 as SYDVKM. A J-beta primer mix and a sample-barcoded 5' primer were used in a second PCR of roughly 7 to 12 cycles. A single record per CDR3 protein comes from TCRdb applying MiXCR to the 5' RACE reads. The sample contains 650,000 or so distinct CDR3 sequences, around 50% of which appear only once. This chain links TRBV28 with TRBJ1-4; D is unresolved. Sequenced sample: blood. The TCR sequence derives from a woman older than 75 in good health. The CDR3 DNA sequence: TGTGCCAGCAGTCGGACTCTCACTAATGAAAAACTGTTTTTT. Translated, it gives CASSRTLTNEKLFF.